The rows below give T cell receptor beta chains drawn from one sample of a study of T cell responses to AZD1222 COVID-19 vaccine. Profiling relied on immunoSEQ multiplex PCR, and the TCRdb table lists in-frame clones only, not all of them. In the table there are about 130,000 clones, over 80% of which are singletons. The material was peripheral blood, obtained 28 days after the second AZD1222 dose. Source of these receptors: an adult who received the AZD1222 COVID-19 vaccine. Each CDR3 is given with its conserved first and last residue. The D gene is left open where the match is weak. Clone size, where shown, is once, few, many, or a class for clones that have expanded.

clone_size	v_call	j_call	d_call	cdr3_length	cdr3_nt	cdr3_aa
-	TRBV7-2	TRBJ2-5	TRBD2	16	TGTGCCAGCAGCTTAGGGCTAGCGGGGGCCTCGAGACCCCAGTACTTC	CASSLGLAGASRPQYF
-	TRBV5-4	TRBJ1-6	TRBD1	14	TGTGCCAGCAGCTTAGACAGGGGATCTTCACCCCTCCACTTT	CASSLDRGSSPLHF
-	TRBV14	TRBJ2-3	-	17	TGTGCCAGCAGCCAAGATCGGGGTCTCAATGTAAAAAGCACGCAGTATTTT	CASSQDRGLNVKSTQYF
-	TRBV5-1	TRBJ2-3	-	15	TGCGCCAGCAGCTTGGAACAACCTACCACAGATACGCAGTATTTT	CASSLEQPTTDTQYF
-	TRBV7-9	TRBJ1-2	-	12	TGTGCCAGCAGCTTAGTTCGGGACGGCTACACCTTC	CASSLVRDGYTF
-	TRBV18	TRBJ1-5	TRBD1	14	TGTGCCAGCTCACCAAGACAGGGAAATCAGCCCCAGCATTTT	CASSPRQGNQPQHF
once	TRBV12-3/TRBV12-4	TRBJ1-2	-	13	TGTGCCAGCACTAATCGCGGGTCGGGTGGCTACACCTTC	CASTNRGSGGYTF
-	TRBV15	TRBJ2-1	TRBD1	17	TGTGCCACCTCCGGGACAGGGGGTGGGCGCTCCTACAATGAGCAGTTCTTC	CATSGTGGGRSYNEQFF
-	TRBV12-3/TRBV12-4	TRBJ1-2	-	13	TGTGCCAGCAGTACTACCCGGGAAGGTGGCTACACCTTC	CASSTTREGGYTF
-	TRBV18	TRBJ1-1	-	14	TGTGCCAGCTCATTCCGGACAGATAACACTGAAGCTTTCTTT	CASSFRTDNTEAFF
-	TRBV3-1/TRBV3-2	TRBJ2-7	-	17	TGTGCCAGCAGCCATTTCAACCGACTAGGCTACTCCTACGAGCAGTACTTC	CASSHFNRLGYSYEQYF
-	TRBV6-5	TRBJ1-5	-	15	TGTGCCAGCACCTTCGGACAGAGCTTCAATCAGCCCCAGCATTTT	CASTFGQSFNQPQHF
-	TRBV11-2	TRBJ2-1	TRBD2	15	TGTGCCAGCAGCTTACGGCTAGCGGGATACAATGAGCAGTTCTTC	CASSLRLAGYNEQFF
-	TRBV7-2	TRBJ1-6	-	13	TGTGCCAGCAGCCTCAGTCTGGGCTCACCCCTCCACTTT	CASSLSLGSPLHF
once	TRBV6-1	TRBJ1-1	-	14	TGTGCCAGCAGTGAACTGGGGCTGAACACTGAAGCTTTCTTT	CASSELGLNTEAFF
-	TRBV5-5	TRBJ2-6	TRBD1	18	TGTGCCAGCAGCTTGGGACAGGGATTCATGAGGCGGACCAACGTCCTGACTTTC	CASSLGQGFMRRTNVLTF
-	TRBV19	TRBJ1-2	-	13	TGTGCCAGCCGGATAAAAGGGAGATCTGGCTACACCTTC	CASRIKGRSGYTF
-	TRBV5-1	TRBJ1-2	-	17	TGCGCCAGCAGCTTGAGCTGGGGGTTTAATAGGTTTGATGGCTACACCTTC	CASSLSWGFNRFDGYTF
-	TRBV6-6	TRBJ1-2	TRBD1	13	TGTGCCAGCAGCCCAACAGGGGGAGATGGCTACACCTTC	CASSPTGGDGYTF
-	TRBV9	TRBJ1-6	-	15	TGTGCCAGCAGCGAGATGGGGGGATCTGGATCACCCCTCCACTTT	CASSEMGGSGSPLHF
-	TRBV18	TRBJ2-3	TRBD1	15	TGTGCCAGCTCGGTTAGGGGGCCCGGCACAGATACGCAGTATTTT	CASSVRGPGTDTQYF
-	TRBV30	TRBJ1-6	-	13	TGTGCCTGGAGAAGCCGACCGAATTCACCCCTCCACTTT	CAWRSRPNSPLHF
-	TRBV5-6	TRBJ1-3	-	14	TGTGCCAGCAGCACGGAGCTAACTGGAAACACCATATATTTT	CASSTELTGNTIYF
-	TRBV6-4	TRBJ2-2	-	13	TGTGCCAGCAGTGACTCAGGCACCGGGGAGCTGTTTTTT	CASSDSGTGELFF
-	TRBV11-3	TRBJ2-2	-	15	TGTGCCAGCAGCTTAGGGCGTTTCGACACCGGGGAGCTGTTTTTT	CASSLGRFDTGELFF
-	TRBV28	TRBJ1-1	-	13	TGTGCCAGCAGTTTATACCCCAGGAATGAAGCTTTCTTT	CASSLYPRNEAFF
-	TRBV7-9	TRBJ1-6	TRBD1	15	TGTGCCAGCACCATCATGGGGACAGTTGGTTCACCCCTCCACTTT	CASTIMGTVGSPLHF
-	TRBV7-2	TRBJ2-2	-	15	TGTGCCAGCAGCCCCCATCGGGGGAACACCGGGGAGCTGTTTTTT	CASSPHRGNTGELFF
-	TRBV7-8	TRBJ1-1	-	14	TGTGCCAGCAGCTTAGTTAGTACCAGCACTGAAGCTTTCTTT	CASSLVSTSTEAFF
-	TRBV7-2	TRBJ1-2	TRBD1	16	TGTGCCAGCAGCGAGGGACAGGGGATTCCTAACTATGGCTACACCTTC	CASSEGQGIPNYGYTF
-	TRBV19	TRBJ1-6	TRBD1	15	TGTGCCAGCCGACAGGGGACCTCCTATAATTCACCCCTCCACTTT	CASRQGTSYNSPLHF
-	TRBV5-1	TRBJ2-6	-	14	TGCGCCAGCAGCTTCGACTCTGGGGCCAACGTCCTGACTTTC	CASSFDSGANVLTF
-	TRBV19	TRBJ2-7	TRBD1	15	TGTGCCAGTAGTATGGCTCACAGGGGTTCCTACGAGCAGTACTTC	CASSMAHRGSYEQYF
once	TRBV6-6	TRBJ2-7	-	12	TGTGCCAGCAGTTACAGGGTCTACGAGCAGTACTTC	CASSYRVYEQYF
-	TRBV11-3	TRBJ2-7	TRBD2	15	TGTGCCAGCAGCTGGATAGCGGGGTCCTCCTACGAGCAGTACTTC	CASSWIAGSSYEQYF
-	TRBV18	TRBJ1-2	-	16	TGTGCCAGCTCACCTGTCGGGTCACAAACTAACTATGGCTACACCTTC	CASSPVGSQTNYGYTF
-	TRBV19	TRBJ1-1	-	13	TGTGCCAGTAGTATAATAGGGAACACTGAAGCTTTCTTT	CASSIIGNTEAFF
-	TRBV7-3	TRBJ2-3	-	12	TGTGCCAGCAGCCCGAGCCGGGATACGCAGTATTTT	CASSPSRDTQYF
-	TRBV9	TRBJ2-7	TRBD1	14	TGTGCCAGCAGCCCCCGACAGGGCTCCTACGAGCAGTACTTC	CASSPRQGSYEQYF
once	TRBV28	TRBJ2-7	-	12	TGTGCCAGCAGTTTATCCAGCTACGAGCAGTACTTC	CASSLSSYEQYF
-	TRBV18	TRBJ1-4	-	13	TGTGCCAGCTCACCCGACAAGAATGAAAAACTGTTTTTT	CASSPDKNEKLFF
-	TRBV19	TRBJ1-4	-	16	TGTGCCAGATCCCTTCCCTGTCGGGGGCTGGAGGAAAAACTGTTTTTT	CARSLPCRGLEEKLFF
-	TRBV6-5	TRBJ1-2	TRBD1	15	TGTGCCAGCAGTTACTCGGGACAGGGGTTTTATGGCTACACCTTC	CASSYSGQGFYGYTF
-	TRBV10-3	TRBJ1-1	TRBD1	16	TGTGCCATCAGTGATTGGGGACAGGGCGGGAAAACTGAAGCTTTCTTT	CAISDWGQGGKTEAFF
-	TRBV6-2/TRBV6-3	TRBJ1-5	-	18	TGTGCCAGCAGTTACTTATTACAGCGTGGGATTATTAATCAGCCCCAGCATTTT	CASSYLLQRGIINQPQHF